The sample holds many counts of the clone carrying this T cell receptor (beta chain). Its antigen remains unidentified. The data originate from a study of response to subunit inactivated influenza vaccine. Study outcomes and limitations: Authors suggested each seasonal flu vaccination may recruit only limited numbers of new T cells.

TCRdb re-called the RT-PCR reads through MiXCR, storing one row per CDR3 protein. This sample yields about 170,000 distinct CDR3 sequences, of which around 10% are seen a single time; roughly a third belongs to the top ten. The receptor was isolated from a man aged 50 to 69 who received an inactivated influenza vaccine. This specimen was CD8+ T cells sorted from PBMCs, taken less than 30 months after vaccination.

The CDR3 protein is CASTPRGNEKLFF. CDR3 sequence (DNA): TGTGCCAGCACTCCTCGAGGAAATGAAAAACTGTTTTTT. The chain combines TRBV28 with TRBJ1-4; D ambiguous. V lost 7 bases and J lost 5, with 11 bases in between. Germline CDR1 and CDR2: MDHEN and SYDVKM. The CDR3 is made up of 13 amino acids.